Presented here are 11 T cell receptor beta chains from one specimen sequenced in a study of blood T cell repertoires in COVID-19. Here immunoSEQ multiplex PCR was the method, and the copy in TCRdb shows in-frame clones only, minus some. In the table there are more than 250,000 clones, just under 90% of which are singletons. The sequenced sample was peripheral blood. The receptor source for this set is a woman in her forties or fifties with COVID-19, enrolled during active disease.

This sequence joins TRBV5-1 and TRBJ1-1, with 11 positions matching TRBD1. Germline V gene sequence: CDR1 SGHRS, CDR2 YFSETQ. The junction had 5 bases not matched to a gene; V was cut back by 4 bases and J by 3 bases. This CDR3 region has 15 residues. CDR3: CASSRTGGVDTEAFF. CDR3 nucleotides: TGCGCCAGCAGCCGGACAGGGGGCGTGGACACTGAAGCTTTCTTT.

The genes are TRBV7-6 and TRBJ2-7, with 8 bases lining up with TRBD2. The germline V gene has CDR1 SGHVS and CDR2 FNYEAQ. Losses at the gene ends were 5 bases for V and 7 bases for J; bases not matched to a gene: 13. The CDR3 loop spans 15 amino acids. The CDR3 here is CASSPPGSGTREQYF. CDR3 nucleotides: TGTGCCAGCAGCCCCCCCGGTAGCGGGACCAGGGAGCAGTACTTC.

CDR3 residues: CASSQDPGQPQHF. In DNA form, the CDR3 reads TGTGCCAGCAGCCAAGATCCCGGGCAGCCCCAGCATTTT. The chain joins TRBV3-1 (or the pseudogene TRBV3-2) to TRBJ1-5; unclear D gene. The CDR3 has 13 amino acids. Trimming shortened V by 0 bases and J by 7 bases, and 7 bases separated the two germline ends. Germline V gives CDR1 LGHDT, CDR2 YNNKEL (reference sequence).

With regard to this clone: Compared with germline, one end of the junction differs, possibly owing to a read error. The chain combines TRBV19 with TRBJ1-4; 8 positions match TRBD1. Germline lookup yields CDR1 LNHDA and CDR2 SQIVND (reference sequence). This CDR3 spans 16 amino acids. DNA for the CDR3: TGTGCCAGTAGTGTAGACTACAGGGGGGCTAATGAAAAACTGTTTTTT. It translates to CASSVDYRGANEKLFF.

The V and J genes are TRBV9 and TRBJ1-6; D is unresolved. Germline V CDR1 and CDR2: SGDLS, YYNGEE. The CDR3 has 13 residues. The germline V and J ends were trimmed by 0 bases and 7 bases, with 5 bases remaining between them. CDR3 sequence reads: CASSVGSNSPLHF. CDR3 nucleotide sequence: TGTGCCAGCAGCGTAGGGAGCAATTCACCCCTCCACTTT.

This chain connects TRBV27 to TRBJ1-5; D is perhaps TRBD1 (6 bases). Germline V gene lookup returns CDR1 MNHEY and CDR2 SMNVEV (reference sequence). CDR3 size: 15 residues. V shed 2 bases and J shed 9 bases, with 17 bases lying between them. CDR3 DNA sequence: TGTGCCAGCAGTTTAACAACAGGGCCGAGTTGGCCCCAGCATTTT. Translation: CASSLTTGPSWPQHF.

This chain uses TRBV7-9 with TRBJ1-1; the D gene is possibly TRBD1 (5 bases). The germline V gene has CDR1 SEHNR and CDR2 FQNEAQ (reference sequence). The length of the CDR3 is 14 residues. The ends were cut back, 3 bases at V and 4 bases at J, with 12 bases in the middle. CDR3 residues: CASSFPQGSTEAFF. DNA of the CDR3: TGTGCCAGCAGCTTCCCGCAGGGAAGCACTGAAGCTTTCTTT.

V gene TRBV4-3 combines with J gene TRBJ2-1; maybe TRBD2 (5 bases). Deletions cut 3 bases from V and 3 bases from J, with 9 bases between. Germline CDR1 LGHNA, CDR2 YSLEER. The CDR3 loop spans 14 amino acids. The CDR3 region has the DNA TGCGCCAGCAGCCATTTTAGCGACTACAATGAGCAGTTCTTC. This encodes CASSHFSDYNEQFF.

The chain joins TRBV7-3 to TRBJ1-6; the match to TRBD1 covers 7 bases. The CDR3 extends over 15 amino acids. Germline CDR1 SGHTA, CDR2 FQGTGA. The trim removed 4 bases at V and 6 bases at J, leaving 6 bases unmatched. CDR3 amino acids: CASSSRTGPNSPLHF. The CDR3 nucleotides are TGTGCCAGCAGCTCCCGGACAGGACCTAATTCACCCCTCCACTTT.

The rearrangement uses TRBV12-5 and TRBJ2-6; TRBD2 aligns across 12 bases. J gave up 3 bases and V 1 base, and 4 bases lay outside the gene matches. Germline V lookup: CDR1 LGHNT, CDR2 FRNRAP. CDR3 length: 18 residues. CDR3 sequence: CASGLGLAGVSGANVLTF. CDR3 sequence (DNA): TGTGCTAGTGGTTTGGGACTAGCGGGAGTAAGTGGGGCCAACGTCCTGACTTTC.

The chain carries TRBV21-1 and TRBJ1-2. TRBV21-1 is annotated as a pseudogene. The length of the CDR3 is 14 residues. CDR3 nucleotides: TGTGCCAGCAGCAAAGTCGGTTCTAACTATGGCTACACCTTC. This sequence encodes CASSKVGSNYGYTF.